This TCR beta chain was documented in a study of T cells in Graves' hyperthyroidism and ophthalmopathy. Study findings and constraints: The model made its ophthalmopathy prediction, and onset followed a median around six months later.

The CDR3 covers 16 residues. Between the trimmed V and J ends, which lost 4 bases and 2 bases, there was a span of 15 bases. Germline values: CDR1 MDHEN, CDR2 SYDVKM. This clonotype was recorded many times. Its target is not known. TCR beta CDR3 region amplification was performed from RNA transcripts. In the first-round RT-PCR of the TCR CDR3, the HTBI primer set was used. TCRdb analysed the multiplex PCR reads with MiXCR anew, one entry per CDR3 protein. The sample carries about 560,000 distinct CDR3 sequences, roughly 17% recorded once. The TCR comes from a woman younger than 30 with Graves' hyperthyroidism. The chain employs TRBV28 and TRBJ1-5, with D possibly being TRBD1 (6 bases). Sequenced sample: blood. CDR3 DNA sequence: TGTGCCAGCAGTTCGAATACAGGGCTCGGCAATCAGCCCCAGCATTTT. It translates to CASSSNTGLGNQPQHF. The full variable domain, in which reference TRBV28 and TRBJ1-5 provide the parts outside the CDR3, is DVKVTQSSRYLVKRTGEKVFLECVQDMDHENMFWYRQDPGLGLRLIYFSYDVKMKEKGDIPEGYSVSREKKERFSLILESASTNQTSMYLCASSSNTGLGNQPQHFGDGTRLSIL.